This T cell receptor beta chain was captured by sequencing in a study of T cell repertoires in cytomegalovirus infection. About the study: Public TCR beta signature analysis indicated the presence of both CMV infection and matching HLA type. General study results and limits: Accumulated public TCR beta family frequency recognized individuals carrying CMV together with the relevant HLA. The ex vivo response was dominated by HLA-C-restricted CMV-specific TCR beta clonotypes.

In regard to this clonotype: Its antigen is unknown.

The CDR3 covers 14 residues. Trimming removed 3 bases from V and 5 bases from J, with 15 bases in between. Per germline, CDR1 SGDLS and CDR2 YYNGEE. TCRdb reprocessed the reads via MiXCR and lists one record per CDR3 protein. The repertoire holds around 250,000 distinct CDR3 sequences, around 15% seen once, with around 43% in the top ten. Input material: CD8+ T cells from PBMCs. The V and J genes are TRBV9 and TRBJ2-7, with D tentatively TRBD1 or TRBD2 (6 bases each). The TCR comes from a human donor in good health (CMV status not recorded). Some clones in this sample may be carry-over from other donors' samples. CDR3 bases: TGTGCCAGCAGCGCACATCCCGGGGGCGACGAGCAGTACTTC. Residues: CASSAHPGGDEQYF.